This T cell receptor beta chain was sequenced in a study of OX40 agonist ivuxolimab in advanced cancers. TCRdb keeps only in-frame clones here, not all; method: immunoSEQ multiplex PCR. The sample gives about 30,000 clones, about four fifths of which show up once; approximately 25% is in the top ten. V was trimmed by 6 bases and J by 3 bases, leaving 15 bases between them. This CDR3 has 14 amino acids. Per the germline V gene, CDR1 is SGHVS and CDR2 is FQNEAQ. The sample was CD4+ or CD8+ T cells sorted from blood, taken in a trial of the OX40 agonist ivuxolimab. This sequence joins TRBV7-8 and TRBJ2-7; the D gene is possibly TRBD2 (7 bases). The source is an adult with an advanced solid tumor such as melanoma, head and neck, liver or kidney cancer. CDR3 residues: CASSDGGPYYEQYF. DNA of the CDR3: TGTGCCAGCAGTGACGGGGGGCCGTACTACGAGCAGTACTTC.